The 30 T cell receptor beta chains given below trace back to one sample, sequenced in a study of shared clonotypes between healthy human individuals. Clones were read by immunoSEQ multiplex PCR, and TCRdb kept only the in-frame ones, dropping some. The table records over a million clones, 75% to 80% of them present only once. The sequencing sample was made of memory CD4+ T cells from PBMCs. Indicated subset: CD45RA-negative fraction. The source is a man in his late teens or twenties in good health. Some clones in this sample may be carry-over from other donors' samples.

This clone was seen more than once but under ten times. Other DNA sequences of this sample code for an identical CDR3. The genes are TRBV7-9 and TRBJ1-1; D call uncertain. The V gene's germline CDR1 is SEHNR and CDR2 FQNEAQ (reference sequence). The V end was cut by 5 bases, the J end by 1 base, with 14 bases between. The CDR3 is 15 residues long. The CDR3 is CASSPPSRGNTEAFF. The CDR3 DNA sequence: TGTGCCAGCAGCCCGCCATCTCGGGGGAACACTGAAGCTTTCTTT. The whole variable domain, remainder taken from reference TRBV7-9 and TRBJ1-1, is DTGVSQNPRHKITKRGQNVTFRCDPISEHNRLYWYRQTLGQGPEFLTYFQNEAQLEKSRLLSDRFSAERPKGSFSTLEIQRTEQGDSAMYLCASSPPSRGNTEAFFGQGTRLTVV.

The chain carries TRBV2 and TRBJ2-5; 9 nucleotides line up with TRBD2. Looked up from germline, CDR1 is SNHLY and CDR2 is FYNNEI. This CDR3 has 16 residues. The junction had 7 bases not matched to a gene; V was cut back by 3 bases and J by 2 bases. CDR3 in amino acids: CASSERSGRLQETQYF. DNA of the CDR3: TGTGCCAGCAGTGAGCGGAGCGGGAGGCTACAAGAGACCCAGTACTTC.

The chain is built from TRBV5-8 and TRBJ2-6; no reliable D call. Trimming left V 0 bases short and J 2 bases short, with 9 bases between. The CDR3 covers 16 residues. Germline V CDR1 and CDR2: SGHTS, YDEGEE. The CDR3, as DNA: TGTGCCAGCAGCTTGGGCTTCCAGGCTGGGGCCAACGTCCTGACTTTC. Translation: CASSLGFQAGANVLTF.

The V call is TRBV11-2, the J call TRBJ2-1; 7 bases align to TRBD1. The V and J ends lost 5 bases and 5 bases, in that order; junction bases with no gene match: 6. The CDR3 runs to 14 residues. Germline-derived CDR1 and CDR2 are SGHAT and FQNNGV. CDR3 residues: CASSLDRVNNEQFF. CDR3 nucleotide sequence: TGTGCCAGCAGCCTCGACAGGGTTAACAATGAGCAGTTCTTC.

The table lists this clone with a count of one. The gene calls are TRBV18 and TRBJ1-1; TRBD1 agrees at 7 bases. V shed 8 bases and J 1 base; nucleotides not matched to a gene: 4. The CDR3 totals 13 residues. Germline V gene sequence: CDR1 KGHSH, CDR2 LQKENI. CDR3: CASLRDRNTEAFF. In DNA form, the CDR3 reads TGTGCCAGCCTCCGGGACAGGAACACTGAAGCTTTCTTT.

The gene calls are TRBV7-2 and TRBJ2-5, with D possibly TRBD2 on 6 matching bases. Per the germline V gene, CDR1 is SGHTA and CDR2 is FQGNSA. The CDR3 totals 16 residues. V was cut by 1 base and J by 5 bases, with 17 bases left in between. DNA of the CDR3: TGTGCCAGCAGCTTAGGGAGGGCGTCCACGGGGGAGACCCAGTACTTC. It translates to CASSLGRASTGETQYF.

The chain recombines TRBV28 with TRBJ2-3; 8 nucleotides align to TRBD2. The germline V gene encodes CDR1 MDHEN and CDR2 SYDVKM. The junction had 3 bases not matched to a gene; V was cut back by 10 bases and J by 3 bases. CDR3 length: 12 residues. CDR3: CATAGATDTQYF. The CDR3 nucleotides read TGTGCCACAGCGGGAGCAACAGATACGCAGTATTTT.

CDR3 region: CASSAARGGDSYNEQFF. In nucleotides, the CDR3 is TGTGCCAGCAGCGCAGCAAGGGGGGGCGATTCCTACAATGAGCAGTTCTTC. V is TRBV9 and J is TRBJ2-1, with D possibly TRBD2 on 7 matching bases. This CDR3 comprises 17 residues. CDR1 SGDLS and CDR2 YYNGEE come from the germline V gene. Trimming stripped 3 bases from V and 1 base from J, with 17 bases between.

The chain has TRBV19 and TRBJ2-4, with a possible D match to TRBD1 (6 bases). Germline-derived CDR1 and CDR2 are LNHDA and SQIVND (reference sequence). The CDR3 runs 14 residues. V was cut by 9 bases and J by 5 bases, with 17 bases left in between. The CDR3 region has the DNA TGTGCCAGCCACTTGACAGGAAAGGAAAACATTCAGTACTTC. It encodes CASHLTGKENIQYF.

The chain joins TRBV11-3 to TRBJ2-3; 7 bases line up with TRBD2. The V gene end was trimmed by 0 bases and the J gene end by 10 bases; junction bases not matched to a gene: 4. The germline V gene has CDR1 SGHNT and CDR2 YENEEA. CDR3 length equals 13 residues. CDR3 protein: CASSLEVGLPQYF. CDR3 DNA sequence: TGTGCCAGCAGCTTAGAGGTGGGACTACCGCAGTATTTT.

The chain carries TRBV5-4 and TRBJ2-7; D is tentatively TRBD1 or TRBD2 (6 bases each). The CDR3 spans 14 residues. V shed 4 bases and J shed 2 bases, with 13 bases lying between them. Germline values: CDR1 SGHNT, CDR2 YYREEE (reference sequence). The CDR3 region is CASSAQGGTYEQYF. As DNA, the CDR3 is TGTGCCAGCAGCGCACAGGGCGGGACCTACGAGCAGTACTTC. The whole variable domain, remainder taken from reference TRBV5-4 and TRBJ2-7, is ETGVTQSPTHLIKTRGQQVTLRCSSQSGHNTVSWYQQALGQGPQFIFQYYREEENGRGNFPPRFSGLQFPNYSSELNVNALELDDSALYLCASSAQGGTYEQYFGPGTRLTVT.

This clone has just one count. The chain joins TRBV7-2 to TRBJ2-7, with D unclear. Trimming pared 2 bases from V and 4 bases from J, leaving 12 bases between. The CDR3 spans 14 residues. Germline lookup yields CDR1 SGHTA and CDR2 FQGNSA. The CDR3 nucleotides are TGTGCCAGCAGCTTAACCTGGAACGGGTACGAGCAGTACTTC. This codes for CASSLTWNGYEQYF. Full variable domain (outside the CDR3, taken from reference TRBV7-2 and TRBJ2-7): GAGVSQSPSNKVTEKGKDVELRCDPISGHTALYWYRQSLGQGLEFLIYFQGNSAPDKSGLPSDRFSAERTGGSVSTLTIQRTQQEDSAVYLCASSLTWNGYEQYFGPGTRLTVT.

CDR3 residues: CAISETMGEGGNEQFF. CDR3 coding DNA: TGTGCCATCAGTGAGACGATGGGGGAGGGAGGGAATGAGCAGTTCTTC. The V and J genes are TRBV10-3 and TRBJ2-1; the match to TRBD2 covers 7 bases. V lost 2 bases and J lost 7; bases outside the gene matches: 11. CDR1 and CDR2 (germline): ENHRY, SYGVKD. The CDR3 loop spans 16 amino acids.

This clone turned up a few times. The V and J genes are TRBV4-2 and TRBJ1-1, with a weak D call TRBD1 (5 bases). The V and J ends lost 0 bases and 6 bases respectively, with 17 bases between them. This CDR3 region has 16 residues. Germline V CDR1 and CDR2: LGHNA, YNFKEQ. CDR3 loop: CASSQDWGTVDAEAFF. The CDR3 DNA reads as TGTGCCAGCAGCCAAGATTGGGGGACGGTGGACGCTGAAGCTTTCTTT.

The rearrangement uses TRBV9 and TRBJ2-3; 7 bases are a match to TRBD2. CDR1 SGDLS and CDR2 YYNGEE come from the germline V gene. The CDR3 is made up of 14 amino acids. The V and J ends lost 4 bases and 5 bases, in that order; junction bases with no gene match: 7. The CDR3 spells CASSPGRWGDTQYF. In DNA form, the CDR3 reads TGTGCCAGCAGCCCCGGGAGGTGGGGAGATACGCAGTATTTT.

In this sample, this clone turned up once. Other DNA sequences in the sample encode the same CDR3. The CDR3 is CASSLGPSGNTGELFF. CDR3 DNA: TGCGCCAGCAGCTTAGGACCTAGCGGAAACACCGGGGAGCTGTTTTTT. V usage is TRBV5-1 and J usage is TRBJ2-2; 7 nucleotides match TRBD2. The junction had 6 bases not matched to a gene; V was cut back by 2 bases and J by 2 bases. Germline CDR1 is SGHRS and CDR2 is YFSETQ. CDR3 length: 16 amino acids.

This clone appeared a few times. V and J are TRBV28 and TRBJ1-5; D is undetermined. Per germline, CDR1 MDHEN and CDR2 SYDVKM. Trimming took 6 bases from V and 7 from J, leaving 13 bases between them. This CDR3 region has 13 residues. The CDR3 region has the DNA TGTGCCAGCAGGAGGGAAAGAGGCCAGCCCCAGCATTTT. It encodes CASRRERGQPQHF.

The chain recombines TRBV7-2 with TRBJ2-3; D is perhaps TRBD2 (5 bases). Trimming took off 5 bases at V and 6 bases at J, with 12 bases between the two ends. The CDR3 spans 13 residues. CDR1 is SGHTA and CDR2 is FQGNSA in the germline V gene. The CDR3 reads CASSTLVVDTQYF. CDR3 bases: TGTGCCAGCAGCACACTAGTAGTGGATACGCAGTATTTT.

The V call is TRBV28, the J call TRBJ1-5, with 9 bases aligning to TRBD1. Germline CDR1 reads MDHEN; CDR2 reads SYDVKM. The V segment lost 0 bases and the J segment 11 bases; nucleotides outside the gene matches: 11. The CDR3 is 16 amino acids. The CDR3 region is CASSLWGQGGFRSQHF. CDR3 nucleotide sequence: TGTGCCAGCAGTTTATGGGGACAGGGTGGTTTCAGGTCCCAGCATTTT.

The chain joins TRBV6-5 to TRBJ2-7; D is perhaps TRBD2 (6 bases). V was cut by 2 bases and J by 1 base, with 9 bases left in between. In germline, CDR1 is MNHEY, CDR2 SVGAGI. The CDR3 extends over 14 amino acids. The CDR3 loop reads CASSYAAGSYEQYF. In DNA form, the CDR3 reads TGTGCCAGCAGTTACGCGGCGGGATCCTACGAGCAGTACTTC.

The J gene is TRBJ1-2, the V gene TRBV27; weak D call: TRBD1 (6 bases). Trimming took off 1 base at V and 5 bases at J, with 20 bases between the two ends. The CDR3 is 17 amino acids. The germline CDR1 and CDR2 sequences are MNHEY and SMNVEV (reference sequence). The CDR3 DNA reads TGTGCCAGCAGTTTATATGCCCAGGACAGTGCCAGGTATGGCTACACCTTC. Translated: CASSLYAQDSARYGYTF.

The chain links TRBV11-2 to TRBJ2-2; TRBD2 is a possible D gene (5 bases). The CDR3 loop spans 15 amino acids. Germline CDR1 and CDR2: SGHAT and FQNNGV. V lost 4 bases to trimming and J lost 5 bases, with 14 bases between them. Written as DNA, the CDR3 is TGTGCCAGCAGCTCCAGCGGCGGCCCAACCGGGGAGCTGTTTTTT. It codes for CASSSSGGPTGELFF.

The CDR3 loop reads CASSGSDRRSYEQYF. CDR3 DNA: TGTGCCAGTAGTGGCTCAGACAGAAGGTCCTACGAGCAGTACTTC. The chain employs TRBV19 and TRBJ2-5; D might be TRBD1 (5 bases). The assigned J gene may be wrong: the sequence end matches TRBJ2-7 better. CDR1 and CDR2 (germline): LNHDA, SQIVND (reference sequence). The CDR3 runs 15 residues.

This clone was detected many times. The chain recombines TRBV10-3 with TRBJ1-1; D gene unclear. The germline CDR1 and CDR2 sequences are ENHRY and SYGVKD. This CDR3 is 14 amino acids long. Trimming removed 5 bases at V and 1 base at J, with 11 bases between. The chain's CDR3 is CAISPGAWNTEAFF. The CDR3 DNA is TGTGCCATCAGTCCGGGCGCATGGAACACTGAAGCTTTCTTT.

The chain is built from TRBV7-2 and TRBJ1-4; no reliable D call. From germline, CDR1 is SGHTA and CDR2 FQGNSA. This CDR3 spans 15 amino acids. V was pared by 6 bases and J by 0 bases, with 11 bases between. The CDR3 loop is CASRTKIATNEKLFF. The CDR3 nucleotides read TGTGCCAGCAGGACTAAGATTGCAACTAATGAAAAACTGTTTTTT.

This chain uses TRBV7-2 with TRBJ2-5, with D hard to call. The DNA end lines up better with TRBJ2-7; the J call may be wrong. Germline CDR1 is SGHTA and CDR2 is FQGNSA. The CDR3 totals 14 residues. Here the CDR3 reads CASSDRRSSYEQYF. In DNA form, the CDR3 reads TGTGCCAGCAGCGACCGGCGGTCCTCCTACGAGCAGTACTTC.

Only a few counts were recorded for this clone. The V call is TRBV27, the J call TRBJ1-2, with D perhaps matching TRBD1 (5 bases). Trimming left V 8 bases short and J 0 bases short, with 19 bases between. The CDR3 totals 16 residues. CDR1 MNHEY and CDR2 SMNVEV come from the germline V gene (reference sequence). The CDR3 region is CASRPTTGPSNYGYTF. DNA for the CDR3: TGTGCCAGCCGTCCAACAACGGGACCGTCTAACTATGGCTACACCTTC.

V gene TRBV28 combines with J gene TRBJ2-7; D might be TRBD1 (5 bases). The germline CDR1 and CDR2 sequences are MDHEN and SYDVKM. V shed 2 bases and J shed 5 bases, with 13 bases lying between them. CDR3 size: 14 residues. In nucleotides, the CDR3 is TGTGCCAGCAGTTTACGGGCAGGGCGCAACGAGCAGTACTTC. Its protein product is CASSLRAGRNEQYF.

The genes are TRBV5-5 and TRBJ2-1; TRBD2 is a possible D gene (6 bases). Germline V lookup: CDR1 SGHKS, CDR2 YYEKEE (reference sequence). Trimming stripped 2 bases from V and 12 bases from J, with 12 bases between. The CDR3 totals 12 residues. The CDR3 nucleotides read TGTGCCAGCAGCTTTGAATCGCGGGGGCAGTTCTTC. Translating gives CASSFESRGQFF.

At least ten counts were recorded for this clone. J is TRBJ2-7 and V is TRBV9; 7 nucleotides align to TRBD2. The trim removed 4 bases at V and 7 bases at J, leaving 2 bases unmatched. The CDR3 is 11 residues long. Germline V gene sequence: CDR1 SGDLS, CDR2 YYNGEE. The chain's CDR3 is CASSPGGEQYF. The CDR3 DNA sequence: TGTGCCAGCAGCCCCGGGGGGGAGCAGTACTTC. The full variable domain, with the rest looked up from reference TRBV9 and TRBJ2-7, is DSGVTQTPKHLITATGQRVTLRCSPRSGDLSVYWYQQSLDQGLQFLIQYYNGEERAKGNILERFSAQQFPDLHSELNLSSLELGDSALYFCASSPGGEQYFGPGTRLTVT.